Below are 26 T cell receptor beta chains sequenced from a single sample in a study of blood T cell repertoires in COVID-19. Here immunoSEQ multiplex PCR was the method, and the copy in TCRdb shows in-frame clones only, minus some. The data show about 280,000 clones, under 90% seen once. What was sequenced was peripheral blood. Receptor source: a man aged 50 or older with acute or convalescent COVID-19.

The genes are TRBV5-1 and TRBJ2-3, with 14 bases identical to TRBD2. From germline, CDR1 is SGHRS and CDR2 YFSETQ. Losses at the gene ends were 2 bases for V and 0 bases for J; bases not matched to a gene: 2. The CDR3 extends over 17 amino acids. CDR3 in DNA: TGCGCCAGCAGCTTAGGGACTAGCGGGGGAAGCACAGATACGCAGTATTTT. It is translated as CASSLGTSGGSTDTQYF. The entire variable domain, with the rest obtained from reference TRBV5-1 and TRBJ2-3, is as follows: KAGVTQTPRYLIKTRGQQVTLSCSPISGHRSVSWYQQTPGQGLQFLFEYFSETQRNKGNFPGRFSGRQFSNSRSEMNVSTLELGDSALYLCASSLGTSGGSTDTQYFGPGTRLTVL.

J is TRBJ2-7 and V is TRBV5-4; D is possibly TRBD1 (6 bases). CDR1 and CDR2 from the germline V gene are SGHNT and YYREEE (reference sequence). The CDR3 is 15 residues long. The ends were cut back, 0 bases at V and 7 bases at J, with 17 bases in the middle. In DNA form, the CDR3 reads TGTGCCAGCAGCTTGGGCGGCAGGGGATCGGTAGAGCAGTACTTC. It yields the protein CASSLGGRGSVEQYF.

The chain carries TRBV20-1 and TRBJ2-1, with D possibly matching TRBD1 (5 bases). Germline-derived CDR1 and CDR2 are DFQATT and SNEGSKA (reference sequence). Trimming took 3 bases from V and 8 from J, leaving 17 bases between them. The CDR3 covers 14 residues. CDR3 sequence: CSASYLRGYDEQFF. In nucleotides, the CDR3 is TGCAGTGCTAGTTACCTAAGGGGTTACGATGAGCAGTTCTTC.

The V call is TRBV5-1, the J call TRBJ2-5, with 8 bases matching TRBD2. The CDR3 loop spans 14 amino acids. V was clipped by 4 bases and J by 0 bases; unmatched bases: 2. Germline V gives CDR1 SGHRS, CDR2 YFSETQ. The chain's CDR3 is CASSGGGNQETQYF. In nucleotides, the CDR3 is TGCGCCAGCAGCGGCGGGGGGAACCAAGAGACCCAGTACTTC.

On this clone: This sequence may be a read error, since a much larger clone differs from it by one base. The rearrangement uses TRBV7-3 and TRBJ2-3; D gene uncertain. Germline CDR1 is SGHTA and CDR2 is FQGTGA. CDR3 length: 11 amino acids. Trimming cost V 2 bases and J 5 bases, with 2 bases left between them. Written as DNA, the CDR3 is TGTGCCAGCAGCTTACGAGATACGCAGTATTTT. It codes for CASSLRDTQYF.

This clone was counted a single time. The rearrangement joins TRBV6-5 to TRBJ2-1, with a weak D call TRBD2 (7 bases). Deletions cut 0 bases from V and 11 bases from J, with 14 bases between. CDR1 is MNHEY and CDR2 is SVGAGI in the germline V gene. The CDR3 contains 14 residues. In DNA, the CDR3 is TGTGCCAGCAGTTACTCGAGGGGGGGAGAGAAGCAGTTCTTC. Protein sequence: CASSYSRGGEKQFF.

CDR3 in DNA: TGTGCCAGCAGCTTAGTTTATGGGGTGGAGGGTGAAAAACTGTTTTTT. It translates to CASSLVYGVEGEKLFF. The J gene is TRBJ1-4, the V gene TRBV7-2; D remains ambiguous. The CDR3 has 16 amino acids. Trimming took 1 base from V and 7 from J, leaving 16 bases between them. Germline V gives CDR1 SGHTA, CDR2 FQGNSA.

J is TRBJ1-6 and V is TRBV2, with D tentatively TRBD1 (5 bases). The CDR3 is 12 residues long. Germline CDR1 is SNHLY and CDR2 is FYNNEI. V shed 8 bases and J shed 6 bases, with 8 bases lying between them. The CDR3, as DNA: TGTGCCAGCCAGGGCCCTAATTCACCCCTCCACTTT. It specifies CASQGPNSPLHF.

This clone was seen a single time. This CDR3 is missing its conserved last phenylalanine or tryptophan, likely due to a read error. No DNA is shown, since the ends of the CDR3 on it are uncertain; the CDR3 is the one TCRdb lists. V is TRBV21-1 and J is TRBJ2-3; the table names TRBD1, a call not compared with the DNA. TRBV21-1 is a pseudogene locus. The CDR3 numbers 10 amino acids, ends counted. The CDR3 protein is CASSKEGSRI.

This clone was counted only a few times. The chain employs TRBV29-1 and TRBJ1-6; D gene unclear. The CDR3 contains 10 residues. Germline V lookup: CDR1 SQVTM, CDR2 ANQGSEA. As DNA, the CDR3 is TGCTGGCCAGGCCCCCGGCCCCTCCACTTT. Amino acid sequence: CWPGPRPLHF.

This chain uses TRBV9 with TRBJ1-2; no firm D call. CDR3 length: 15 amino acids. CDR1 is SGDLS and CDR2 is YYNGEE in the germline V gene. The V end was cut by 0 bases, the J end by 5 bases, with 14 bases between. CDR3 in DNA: TGTGCCAGCAGCGTAGGTCCTGACTGGAGTTATGGCTACACCTTC. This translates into CASSVGPDWSYGYTF.

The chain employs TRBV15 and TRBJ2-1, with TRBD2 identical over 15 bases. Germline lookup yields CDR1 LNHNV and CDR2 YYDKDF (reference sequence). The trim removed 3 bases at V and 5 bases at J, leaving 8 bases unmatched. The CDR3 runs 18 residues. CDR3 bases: TGTGCCACCAGCAGCGTCCGGACTAGCGGGGGGGTAAACAATGAGCAGTTCTTC. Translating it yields CATSSVRTSGGVNNEQFF.

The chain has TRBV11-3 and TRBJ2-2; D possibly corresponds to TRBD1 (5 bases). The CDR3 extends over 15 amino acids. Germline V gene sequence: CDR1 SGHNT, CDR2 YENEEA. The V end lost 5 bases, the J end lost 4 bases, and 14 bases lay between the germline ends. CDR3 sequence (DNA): TGTGCCAGCAGCCTAGGGGCCTTCTCCACCGGGGAGCTGTTTTTT. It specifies CASSLGAFSTGELFF. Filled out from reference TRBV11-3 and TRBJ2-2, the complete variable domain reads EAGVVQSPRYKIIEKKQPVAFWCNPISGHNTLYWYLQNLGQGPELLIRYENEEAVDDSQLPKDRFSAERLKGVDSTLKIQPAELGDSAVYLCASSLGAFSTGELFFGEGSRLTVL.

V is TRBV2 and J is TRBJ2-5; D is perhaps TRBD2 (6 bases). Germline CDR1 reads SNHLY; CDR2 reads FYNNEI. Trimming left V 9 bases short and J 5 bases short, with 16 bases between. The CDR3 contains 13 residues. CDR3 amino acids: CARGAGPSETQYF. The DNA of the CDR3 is TGTGCCAGGGGAGCGGGTCCCTCGGAGACCCAGTACTTC.

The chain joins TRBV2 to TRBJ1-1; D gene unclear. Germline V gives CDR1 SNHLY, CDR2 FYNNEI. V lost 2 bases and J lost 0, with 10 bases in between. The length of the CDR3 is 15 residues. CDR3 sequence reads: CASSESNRMNTEAFF. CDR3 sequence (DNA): TGTGCCAGCAGTGAAAGTAACAGAATGAACACTGAAGCTTTCTTT.

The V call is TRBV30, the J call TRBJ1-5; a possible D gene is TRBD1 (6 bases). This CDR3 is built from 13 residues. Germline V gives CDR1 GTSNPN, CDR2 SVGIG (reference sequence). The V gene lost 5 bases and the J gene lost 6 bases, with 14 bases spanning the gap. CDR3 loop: CAWSAGEGQPQHF. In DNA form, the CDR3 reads TGTGCCTGGTCGGCAGGGGAGGGTCAGCCCCAGCATTTT.

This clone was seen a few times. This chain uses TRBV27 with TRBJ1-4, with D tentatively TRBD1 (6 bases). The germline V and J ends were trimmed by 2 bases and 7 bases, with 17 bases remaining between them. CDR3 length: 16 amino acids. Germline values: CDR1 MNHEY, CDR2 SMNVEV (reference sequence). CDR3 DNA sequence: TGTGCCAGCAGTTTACGACAGGACGCTAGCGGTGAAAAACTGTTTTTT. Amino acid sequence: CASSLRQDASGEKLFF.

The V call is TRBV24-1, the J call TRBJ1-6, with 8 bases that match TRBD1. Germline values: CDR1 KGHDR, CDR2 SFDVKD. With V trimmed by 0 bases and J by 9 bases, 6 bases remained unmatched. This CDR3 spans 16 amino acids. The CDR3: CATSDLRQGARSPLHF. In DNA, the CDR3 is TGTGCCACCAGTGATTTGAGGCAGGGGGCCCGTTCACCCCTCCACTTT.

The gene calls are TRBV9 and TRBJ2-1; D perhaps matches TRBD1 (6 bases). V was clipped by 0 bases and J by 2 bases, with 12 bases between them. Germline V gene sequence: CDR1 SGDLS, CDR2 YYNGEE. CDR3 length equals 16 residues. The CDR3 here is CASSVGVGTTYNEQFF. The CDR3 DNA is TGTGCCAGCAGCGTAGGTGTGGGGACAACCTACAATGAGCAGTTCTTC.

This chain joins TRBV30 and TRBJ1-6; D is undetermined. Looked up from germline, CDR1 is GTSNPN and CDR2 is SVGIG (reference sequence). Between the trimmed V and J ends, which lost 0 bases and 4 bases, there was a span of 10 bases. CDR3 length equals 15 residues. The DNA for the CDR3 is TGTGCCTGGAGTGTGCCAGGAATATATAATTCACCCCTCCACTTT. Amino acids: CAWSVPGIYNSPLHF.

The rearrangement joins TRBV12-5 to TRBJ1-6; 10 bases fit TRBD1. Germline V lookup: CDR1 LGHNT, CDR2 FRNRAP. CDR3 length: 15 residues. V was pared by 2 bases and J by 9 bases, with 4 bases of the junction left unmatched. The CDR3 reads CASGLTGTGASPLHF. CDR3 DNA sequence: TGTGCTAGTGGTTTGACCGGGACAGGGGCTTCACCCCTCCACTTT.

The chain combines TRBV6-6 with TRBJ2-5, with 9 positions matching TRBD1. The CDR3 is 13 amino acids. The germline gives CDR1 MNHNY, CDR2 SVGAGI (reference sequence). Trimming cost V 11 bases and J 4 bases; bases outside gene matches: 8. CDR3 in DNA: TGTGCCGGAAGAACAGGGGGCACAGAGACCCAGTACTTC. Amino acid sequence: CAGRTGGTETQYF.

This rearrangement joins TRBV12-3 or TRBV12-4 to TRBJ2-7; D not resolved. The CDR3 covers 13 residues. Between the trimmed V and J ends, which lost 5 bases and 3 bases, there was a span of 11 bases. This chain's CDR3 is CASSRVSYYEQYF. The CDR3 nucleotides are TGTGCCAGCAGTCGAGTGTCGTACTACGAGCAGTACTTC.

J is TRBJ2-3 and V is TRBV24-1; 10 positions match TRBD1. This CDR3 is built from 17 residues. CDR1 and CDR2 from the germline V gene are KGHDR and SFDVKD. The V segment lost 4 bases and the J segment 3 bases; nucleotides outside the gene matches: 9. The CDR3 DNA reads TGTGCCACCAGTGACCCCGACAGGGGGCGCGAGACAGATACGCAGTATTTT. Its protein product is CATSDPDRGRETDTQYF.

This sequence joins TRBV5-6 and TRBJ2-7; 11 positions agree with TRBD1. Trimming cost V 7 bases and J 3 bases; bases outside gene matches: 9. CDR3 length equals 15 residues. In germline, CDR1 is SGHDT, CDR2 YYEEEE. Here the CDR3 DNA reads TGTGCCAGCGAGACTACCGGGACAGGGGGCTACGAGCAGTACTTC. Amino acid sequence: CASETTGTGGYEQYF.

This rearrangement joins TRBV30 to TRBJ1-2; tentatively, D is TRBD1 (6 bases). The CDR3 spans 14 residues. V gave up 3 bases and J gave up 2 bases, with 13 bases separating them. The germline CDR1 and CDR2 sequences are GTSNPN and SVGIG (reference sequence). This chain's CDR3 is CAWRNRDPNYGYTF. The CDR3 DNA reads TGTGCCTGGAGAAACAGGGACCCAAACTATGGCTACACCTTC.